The 19 T cell receptor beta chains below come from one sample, sequenced in a study of cytomegalovirus exposure and HLA in healthy donors. Researchers ran the PCR with 60 Vbeta and 13 Jbeta primers. Method: immunoSEQ multiplex PCR; TCRdb's copy keeps in-frame clones and lacks some. This sample yields some 100,000 clones, of which 65% to 75% are seen a single time; approximately 10% belongs to the top ten. Sequencing was performed on PBMCs. All receptors come from a woman aged 45-65 years in good health and CMV-seropositive.

The chain joins TRBV7-9 to TRBJ2-1, with D uncertain. In germline, CDR1 is SEHNR, CDR2 FQNEAQ (reference sequence). V lost 1 base and J lost 8, with 12 bases in between. This CDR3 has 14 amino acids. DNA for the CDR3: TGTGCCAGCAGCTTAGTTGCATTGGCGGATGAGCAGTTCTTC. Protein: CASSLVALADEQFF.

This rearrangement joins TRBV7-2 to TRBJ2-5, with 11 bases identical to TRBD2. V lost 5 bases and J lost 5; bases outside the gene matches: 7. The germline gives CDR1 SGHTA, CDR2 FQGNSA. CDR3 length: 15 amino acids. CDR3 amino acids: CASSLSGRAGETQYF. CDR3 sequence (DNA): TGTGCCAGCAGCCTTAGCGGGAGGGCAGGGGAGACCCAGTACTTC.

In this sample, this clone turned up once. The chain couples TRBV5-1 to TRBJ2-7, with 7 bases lining up with TRBD2. Losses at the gene ends were 1 base for V and 3 bases for J; bases not matched to a gene: 4. The CDR3 has 14 amino acids. Germline CDR1 and CDR2: SGHRS and YFSETQ. The CDR3 DNA reads as TGCGCCAGCAGCTTGCCTAGCGGAGACTACGAGCAGTACTTC. Translating gives CASSLPSGDYEQYF.

The J gene is TRBJ2-7, the V gene TRBV28, with D perhaps matching TRBD2 (6 bases). The CDR3 runs to 14 residues. Deletions cut 6 bases from V and 3 bases from J, with 15 bases between. Germline V gene sequence: CDR1 MDHEN, CDR2 SYDVKM. The CDR3 bases are TGTGCCAGCAGCACGGGACTGAGCAGCTACGAGCAGTACTTC. This encodes CASSTGLSSYEQYF.

The genes are TRBV7-2 and TRBJ2-2; D call uncertain. Germline V gene lookup returns CDR1 SGHTA and CDR2 FQGNSA. The CDR3 length is 13 residues. V gave up 2 bases and J gave up 1 base, with 2 bases separating them. The DNA for the CDR3 is TGTGCCAGCAGCTTACTGAACACCGGGGAGCTGTTTTTT. Encoded protein: CASSLLNTGELFF.

This clone was observed a few times. This sequence joins TRBV19 and TRBJ2-3, with unresolved D. The CDR3 consists of 15 residues. From germline, CDR1 is LNHDA and CDR2 SQIVND (reference sequence). Deletions cut 0 bases from V and 2 bases from J, with 9 bases between. The CDR3: CASSIDRGSTDTQYF. The CDR3 DNA is TGTGCCAGTAGTATAGATCGCGGCTCCACAGATACGCAGTATTTT. Looking up the rest from reference TRBV19 and TRBJ2-3 gives the full variable domain: DGGITQSPKYLFRKEGQNVTLSCEQNLNHDAMYWYRQDPGQGLRLIYYSQIVNDFQKGDIAEGYSVSREKKESFPLTVTSAQKNPTAFYLCASSIDRGSTDTQYFGPGTRLTVL.

This rearrangement joins TRBV30 to TRBJ2-7, with D maybe TRBD2 (7 bases). With 4 bases removed from V and 9 bases from J, the gap between germline ends came to 22 bases. Germline V gene data show CDR1 as GTSNPN and CDR2 as SVGIG (reference sequence). The CDR3 is 14 residues long. The CDR3 loop is CAWNAMGGRLAQYF. The CDR3 DNA reads as TGTGCCTGGAATGCAATGGGGGGGCGGCTAGCGCAGTACTTC.

V and J are TRBV6-5 and TRBJ1-1; D is undetermined. Germline V gene lookup returns CDR1 MNHEY and CDR2 SVGAGI. Trimming removed 2 bases at V and 3 bases at J, with 7 bases between. The CDR3 is 13 residues long. The CDR3 region is CASSYTRDTEAFF. CDR3 DNA sequence: TGTGCCAGCAGTTACACTCGGGACACTGAAGCTTTCTTT.

V and J are TRBV6-6 and TRBJ1-1, with D maybe TRBD1 (6 bases). The V gene's germline CDR1 is MNHNY and CDR2 SVGAGI (reference sequence). The length of the CDR3 is 11 residues. Trimming left V 0 bases short and J 10 bases short, with 6 bases between. The CDR3 bases are TGTGCCAGCAGTTACTCAGGGGGAGCTTTCTTT. Amino acid sequence: CASSYSGGAFF.

The rearrangement uses TRBV2 and TRBJ2-7, with 12 nucleotides matching TRBD2. The CDR3 runs 15 residues. The V and J ends lost 1 base and 2 bases, in that order; junction bases with no gene match: 0. The germline gives CDR1 SNHLY, CDR2 FYNNEI. CDR3 region: CASSEGTSGAYEQYF. CDR3 DNA sequence: TGTGCCAGCAGTGAAGGGACTAGCGGGGCCTACGAGCAGTACTTC.

V is TRBV4-2 and J is TRBJ1-1; the D gene is possibly TRBD1 (6 bases). The germline V gene encodes CDR1 LGHNA and CDR2 YNFKEQ. This CDR3 is 13 amino acids long. V was clipped by 3 bases and J by 5 bases, with 10 bases between them. The CDR3 is CASSQNTGTEAFF. The CDR3 DNA reads as TGTGCCAGCAGCCAGAATACAGGGACTGAAGCTTTCTTT.

This sequence joins TRBV5-1 and TRBJ2-7, with TRBD1 matching over 9 bases. The CDR3 runs 14 residues. Trimming cost V 4 bases and J 3 bases; bases outside gene matches: 5. Germline V gene lookup returns CDR1 SGHRS and CDR2 YFSETQ. This chain's CDR3 is CASSVTGGGYEQYF. CDR3 DNA sequence: TGCGCCAGCAGCGTGACAGGGGGTGGCTACGAGCAGTACTTC.

The V and J genes are TRBV7-2 and TRBJ1-1; D remains unclear. V lost 0 bases and J lost 4, with 9 bases in between. Germline CDR1 reads SGHTA; CDR2 reads FQGNSA. This CDR3 contains 14 residues. CDR3 nucleotide sequence: TGTGCCAGCAGCTTAGCCGGCGCTAGCACTGAAGCTTTCTTT. It encodes CASSLAGASTEAFF.

This clone was recorded a few times. This chain connects TRBV5-8 to TRBJ1-1; 8 bases are a match to TRBD1. CDR1 SGHTS and CDR2 YDEGEE come from the germline V gene. J lost 6 bases, V lost 4 bases, and 8 bases had no gene match. CDR3 length: 14 residues. CDR3 protein: CASSLDRVSAEAFF. The CDR3 nucleotides are TGTGCCAGCAGCCTGGACAGGGTTTCGGCTGAAGCTTTCTTT. Using reference TRBV5-8 and TRBJ1-1 for the parts outside the CDR3, the full variable domain is EAGVTQSPTHLIKTRGQQATLRCSPISGHTSVYWYQQALGLGLQFLLWYDEGEERNRGNFPPRFSGRQFPNYSSELNVNALELEDSALYLCASSLDRVSAEAFFGQGTRLTVV.

This clone has only a few counts. The chain links TRBV19 to TRBJ1-1, with D unclear. This CDR3 comprises 13 residues. Germline-derived CDR1 and CDR2 are LNHDA and SQIVND (reference sequence). V was cut by 7 bases and J by 5 bases, with 14 bases left in between. In DNA, the CDR3 is TGTGCCAGTAAGAACCTAGAAGAAACTGAAGCTTTCTTT. Encoded protein: CASKNLEETEAFF.

The chain links TRBV28 to TRBJ2-1, with a possible D match to TRBD2 (5 bases). The germline V gene has CDR1 MDHEN and CDR2 SYDVKM. The CDR3 loop spans 11 amino acids. Trimming removed 6 bases at V and 15 bases at J, with 15 bases between. The CDR3 sequence is CASSRTGGGFF. CDR3 DNA: TGTGCCAGCAGCCGAACGGGTGGAGGGTTCTTC.

This clone came up a few times. V and J are TRBV7-8 and TRBJ1-4; 11 nucleotides align to TRBD1. The CDR3 extends over 18 amino acids. With 2 bases clipped from V and 0 bases from J, the junction kept 5 bases outside the gene matches. CDR1 is SGHVS, CDR2 FQNEAQ, per germline. This CDR3 is CASSLISGQGATNEKLFF. The CDR3 DNA reads as TGTGCCAGCAGCTTAATCTCGGGACAGGGGGCAACTAATGAAAAACTGTTTTTT.

The CDR3 region has the DNA TGTGCCAGCAGTATCGCCAGGGGGGCCTACGAGCAGTACTTC. Amino acid sequence: CASSIARGAYEQYF. V gene TRBV27 combines with J gene TRBJ2-5, with a tentative D call TRBD1 (7 bases). The last part of the DNA fits TRBJ2-7 better; the J call may be wrong. CDR3 length equals 14 residues. Germline V gives CDR1 MNHEY, CDR2 SMNVEV (reference sequence).

The chain recombines TRBV7-9 with TRBJ1-2; no clear D. Per the germline V gene, CDR1 is SEHNR and CDR2 is FQNEAQ (reference sequence). The CDR3 has 14 residues. V lost 2 bases to trimming and J lost 1 base, with 8 bases between them. CDR3 loop: CASSLSSVNYGYTF. DNA for the CDR3: TGTGCCAGCAGCTTATCATCGGTTAACTATGGCTACACCTTC. The variable domain in full, completed from reference TRBV7-9 and TRBJ1-2, reads DTGVSQNPRHKITKRGQNVTFRCDPISEHNRLYWYRQTLGQGPEFLTYFQNEAQLEKSRLLSDRFSAERPKGSFSTLEIQRTEQGDSAMYLCASSLSSVNYGYTFGSGTRLTVV.